The text below deals with one T cell receptor (beta chain). Its antigen is not identified. CDR1 is DFQATT, CDR2 SNEGSKA, per germline (reference sequence). The CDR3 sequence is 11 residues long. This sample is drawn from a study of T cell responses to AZD1222 COVID-19 vaccine. Sequencing used immunoSEQ multiplex PCR; TCRdb keeps in-frame clones, though not all of them. The table has around 150,000 clones, around 88% seen once. Regarding the study as a whole: Recipients of AZD1222 seropositive at baseline numbered only 5 to 7. Across the whole spike, CD4 TCRs peaked at regions 160-218 and 743-854. A rise in Spike-specific TCR breadth and depth followed two AZD1222 doses. Repertoires were obtained solely post-peak T cell response.

The sample was peripheral blood, taken on day 0 of MenACWY control vaccination. V gene TRBV20-1 combines with J gene TRBJ2-7; D ambiguous. This clonotype originated in an adult in good health. Written as DNA, the CDR3 is TGCAGATTAGGGAACTCCTACGAGCAGTACTTC. Protein: CRLGNSYEQYF.